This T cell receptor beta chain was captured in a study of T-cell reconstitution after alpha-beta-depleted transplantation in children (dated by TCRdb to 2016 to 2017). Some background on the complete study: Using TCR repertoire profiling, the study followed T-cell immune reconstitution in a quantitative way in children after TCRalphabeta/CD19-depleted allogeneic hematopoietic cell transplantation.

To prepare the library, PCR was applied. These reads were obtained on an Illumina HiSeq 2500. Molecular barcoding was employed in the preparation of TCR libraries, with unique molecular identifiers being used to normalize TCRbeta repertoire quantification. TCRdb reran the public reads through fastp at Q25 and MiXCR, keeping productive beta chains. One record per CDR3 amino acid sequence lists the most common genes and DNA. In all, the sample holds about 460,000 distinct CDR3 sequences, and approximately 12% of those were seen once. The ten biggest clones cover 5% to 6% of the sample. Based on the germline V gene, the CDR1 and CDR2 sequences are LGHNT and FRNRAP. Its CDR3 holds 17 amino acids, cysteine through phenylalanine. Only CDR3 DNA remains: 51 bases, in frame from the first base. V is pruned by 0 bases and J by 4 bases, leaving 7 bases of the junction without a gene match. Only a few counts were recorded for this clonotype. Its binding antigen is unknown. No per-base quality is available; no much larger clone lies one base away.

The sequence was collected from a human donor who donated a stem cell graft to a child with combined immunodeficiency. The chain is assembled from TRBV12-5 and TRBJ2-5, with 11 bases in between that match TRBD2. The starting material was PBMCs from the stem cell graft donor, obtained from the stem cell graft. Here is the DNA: TGTGCTAGTGGTTTGGTCCGCCTAGCGGGAGGAGGAGAGACCCAGTACTTC. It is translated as CASGLVRLAGGGETQYF.